One and the same sample provided the 14 T cell receptor beta chains below, sequenced in a study of shared clonotypes between healthy human individuals. Clones were sequenced by immunoSEQ multiplex PCR, and TCRdb holds only the in-frame ones, with some missing. Among around 480,000 clones listed, about three quarters were seen once. Material: PBMCs. The receptors come from a woman aged 40-49 years in good health. Some clones in this sample may be carry-over from other donors' samples.

The chain has TRBV5-1 and TRBJ2-7; 9 bases match TRBD2. The germline V gene encodes CDR1 SGHRS and CDR2 YFSETQ. The CDR3 has 14 residues. V shed 3 bases and J 2 bases; nucleotides not matched to a gene: 3. This chain's CDR3 is CASSWASGTYEQYF. For the CDR3, the DNA is TGCGCCAGCAGCTGGGCTAGCGGGACCTACGAGCAGTACTTC.

This chain connects TRBV27 to TRBJ2-1; 9 bases align to TRBD1. The germline CDR1 and CDR2 sequences are MNHEY and SMNVEV (reference sequence). V lost 6 bases, J lost 8 bases, and 11 bases stayed unmatched. This CDR3 contains 15 residues. CDR3 nucleotide sequence: TGTGCCAGCAGCCCCGGGACAGGGATTTTGGATGAGCAGTTCTTC. This sequence encodes CASSPGTGILDEQFF.

Here the CDR3 reads CASSIARPRGPNTEAFF. The CDR3 DNA reads TGTGCCAGTAGTATCGCGCGACCGAGGGGGCCCAACACTGAAGCTTTCTTT. The rearrangement links TRBV19 to TRBJ1-1, with TRBD1 matching 7 bases. Germline V gives CDR1 LNHDA, CDR2 SQIVND (reference sequence). J was trimmed by 2 bases and V by 3 bases; bases with no gene match: 12. The CDR3 has 17 residues. Full variable domain (outside the CDR3, taken from reference TRBV19 and TRBJ1-1): DGGITQSPKYLFRKEGQNVTLSCEQNLNHDAMYWYRQDPGQGLRLIYYSQIVNDFQKGDIAEGYSVSREKKESFPLTVTSAQKNPTAFYLCASSIARPRGPNTEAFFGQGTRLTVV.

The chain employs TRBV5-1 and TRBJ2-7, with D perhaps given as TRBD1 or TRBD2 (6 bases each). From germline, CDR1 is SGHRS and CDR2 YFSETQ. This CDR3 has 15 amino acids. V lost 4 bases to trimming and J lost 2 bases, with 16 bases between them. CDR3 protein: CASSQGSSVTYEQYF. The CDR3 coding sequence is TGCGCCAGCAGCCAGGGGTCTAGCGTCACCTACGAGCAGTACTTC.

The genes are TRBV6-6 and TRBJ1-5; tentatively, D is TRBD1 (6 bases). This CDR3 comprises 15 residues. Trimming removed 6 bases from V and 0 bases from J, with 12 bases in between. CDR1 is MNHNY, CDR2 SVGAGI, per germline (reference sequence). For the CDR3, the DNA is TGTGCCAGCAGAGAACAGGGCTTTAGCAATCAGCCCCAGCATTTT. This sequence encodes CASREQGFSNQPQHF.

V and J are TRBV5-1 and TRBJ2-2; D possibly uses TRBD1 or TRBD2 (5 bases each). The CDR3 contains 15 residues. Germline CDR1 and CDR2: SGHRS and YFSETQ. V lost 1 base, J lost 4 bases, and 11 bases lay in between. The CDR3 sequence is CASSLWDPVTGELFF. The CDR3 DNA reads TGCGCCAGCAGCTTGTGGGACCCCGTCACCGGGGAGCTGTTTTTT.

The chain joins TRBV5-7 to TRBJ1-2; D might be TRBD1 (5 bases). TRBV5-7 is placed among ORFs of uncertain function. The V gene lost 4 bases and the J gene lost 8 bases, with 12 bases spanning the gap. The CDR3 length is 12 residues. The chain's CDR3 is CASSPGRSGYTF. As DNA, the CDR3 is TGTGCCAGCAGCCCGGGACGTTCAGGCTACACCTTC.

The chain uses TRBV27 and TRBJ1-1, with TRBD1 matching 9 bases. Germline V CDR1 and CDR2: MNHEY, SMNVEV (reference sequence). J was trimmed by 12 bases and V by 3 bases; bases with no gene match: 11. The CDR3 sequence is 14 residues long. The CDR3 DNA is TGTGCCAGCAGTTTTCAGGGACAGGGCTATTCCTCTTTCTTT. It is translated as CASSFQGQGYSSFF.

The CDR3 DNA reads as TGCGCCAGCAGTCAATCGGACCTCCCGACAGGCGGAGAAGCTTTCTTT. Its translation is CASSQSDLPTGGEAFF. The gene calls are TRBV23-1 and TRBJ1-1; D might be TRBD1 (6 bases). TRBV23-1 is known as an ORF, though its function is uncertain. V lost 0 bases to trimming and J lost 8 bases, with 19 bases between them. This CDR3 comprises 16 residues.

V gene TRBV11-2 combines with J gene TRBJ1-4, with 7 bases lining up with TRBD1. The CDR3 is 13 residues long. V lost 5 bases and J lost 8; bases outside the gene matches: 5. CDR1 SGHAT and CDR2 FQNNGV come from the germline V gene. DNA of the CDR3: TGTGCCAGCAGCCGAGACAGGGAGGAAAAACTGTTTTTT. As protein: CASSRDREEKLFF. The full variable domain, its missing parts supplied by reference TRBV11-2 and TRBJ1-4, is EAGVAQSPRYKIIEKRQSVAFWCNPISGHATLYWYQQILGQGPKLLIQFQNNGVVDDSQLPKDRFSAERLKGVDSTLKIQPAKLEDSAVYLCASSRDREEKLFFGSGTQLSVL.

The chain carries TRBV19 and TRBJ2-1; unclear D gene. Trimming stripped 5 bases from V and 6 bases from J, with 8 bases between. The CDR3 runs to 12 residues. CDR1 LNHDA and CDR2 SQIVND come from the germline V gene (reference sequence). The CDR3 protein is CASSPRFNEQFF. The CDR3 DNA sequence: TGTGCCAGTAGTCCCCGATTCAATGAGCAGTTCTTC. The full variable domain, completed using reference TRBV19 and TRBJ2-1, is DGGITQSPKYLFRKEGQNVTLSCEQNLNHDAMYWYRQDPGQGLRLIYYSQIVNDFQKGDIAEGYSVSREKKESFPLTVTSAQKNPTAFYLCASSPRFNEQFFGPGTRLTVL.

The rearrangement links TRBV6-5 to TRBJ1-1, with D uncertain. Germline V lookup: CDR1 MNHEY, CDR2 SVGAGI. The length of the CDR3 is 15 residues. Trimming removed 0 bases at V and 3 bases at J, with 11 bases between. The CDR3 DNA follows: TGTGCCAGCAGTTACTCGGCTTTTGGGGACACTGAAGCTTTCTTT. Protein: CASSYSAFGDTEAFF.

This rearrangement joins TRBV19 to TRBJ2-3; D unresolved. In germline, CDR1 is LNHDA, CDR2 SQIVND (reference sequence). The CDR3 covers 14 residues. Trimming cost V 0 bases and J 2 bases, with 6 bases left between them. The CDR3 spells CASSIDGTTDTQYF. The CDR3 DNA reads TGTGCCAGTAGTATAGACGGAACCACAGATACGCAGTATTTT. Drawing the rest from reference TRBV19 and TRBJ2-3, the complete variable domain is DGGITQSPKYLFRKEGQNVTLSCEQNLNHDAMYWYRQDPGQGLRLIYYSQIVNDFQKGDIAEGYSVSREKKESFPLTVTSAQKNPTAFYLCASSIDGTTDTQYFGPGTRLTVL.

The V and J genes are TRBV7-3 and TRBJ2-3, with TRBD2 matching 9 bases. This CDR3 has 16 amino acids. The V segment lost 1 base and the J segment 4 bases; nucleotides outside the gene matches: 6. The germline V gene has CDR1 SGHTA and CDR2 FQGTGA. The CDR3 bases are TGTGCCAGCAGCTTAAATGGGCGGGAGGGGGCAGATACGCAGTATTTT. Its translation is CASSLNGREGADTQYF.